The 15 T cell receptor beta chains given below trace back to one sample, sequenced in a study of CD8 T cell repertoires and HIV-1 epitope variants. The assay was immunoSEQ multiplex PCR, and TCRdb's table has in-frame clones only and misses some. In the table there are about 5,400 clones, 66% of which are singletons. These receptors lack a known antigen. Sequenced: cultured CD8+ T cells derived from PBMCs. The receptors originated from a male donor with HIV.

The chain recombines TRBV4-3 with TRBJ2-7; D is unresolved. The CDR3 sequence is 12 residues long. Trimming cost V 0 bases and J 4 bases, with 4 bases left between them. CDR1 is LGHNA, CDR2 YSLEER, per germline. The CDR3 sequence is CASSQDGYEQYF. CDR3 in DNA: TGCGCCAGCAGCCAAGATGGATACGAGCAGTACTTC.

This chain links TRBV27 with TRBJ2-1; no clear D gene. The CDR3 totals 13 residues. Germline CDR1 is MNHEY and CDR2 is SMNVEV (reference sequence). Trimming stripped 0 bases from V and 5 bases from J, with 5 bases between. In DNA, the CDR3 is TGTGCCAGCAGTTTATCCGTTAACAATGAGCAGTTCTTC. Translation: CASSLSVNNEQFF.

The chain uses TRBV7-8 and TRBJ2-3; D is uncertain. Trimming shortened V by 4 bases and J by 6 bases, and 8 bases separated the two germline ends. Germline lookup yields CDR1 SGHVS and CDR2 FQNEAQ. The CDR3 loop spans 12 amino acids. For the CDR3, the DNA is TGTGCCAGCAGCTCTTCGCTCGATACGCAGTATTTT. This encodes CASSSSLDTQYF.

The chain couples TRBV27 to TRBJ2-1, with D possibly called TRBD1 or TRBD2 (10 bases each). V was trimmed by 1 base and J by 6 bases, leaving 22 bases between them. CDR1 and CDR2 from the germline V gene are MNHEY and SMNVEV (reference sequence). The CDR3 totals 18 residues. CDR3 loop: CASSLWGLARDRGNEQFF. For the CDR3, the DNA is TGTGCCAGCAGTTTATGGGGACTAGCGAGGGACAGGGGCAATGAGCAGTTCTTC.

This chain uses TRBV4-3 with TRBJ2-7; D is undetermined. From germline, CDR1 is LGHNA and CDR2 YSLEER. V lost 0 bases to trimming and J lost 0 bases, with 9 bases between them. This CDR3 is built from 15 residues. The CDR3 DNA reads TGCGCCAGCAGCCAAGAAAGTTCCAGCTCCTACGAGCAGTACTTC. This sequence encodes CASSQESSSSYEQYF.

The chain combines TRBV5-1 with TRBJ2-7, with 8 bases fitting TRBD1. CDR3 size: 15 residues. CDR1 and CDR2 (germline): SGHRS, YFSETQ. V gave up 2 bases and J gave up 3 bases; unmatched junction bases: 7. The CDR3 DNA reads as TGCGCCAGCAGCTTCGATGGGACAGGATTCTACGAGCAGTACTTC. Protein product: CASSFDGTGFYEQYF.

The chain joins TRBV28 to TRBJ1-1; no firm D call. The germline gives CDR1 MDHEN, CDR2 SYDVKM. Trimming stripped 5 bases from V and 1 base from J, with 11 bases between. This CDR3 has 14 amino acids. The CDR3 DNA follows: TGTGCCAGCAGTCTCCCGGGAGGGAACACTGAAGCTTTCTTT. As protein: CASSLPGGNTEAFF. Variable domain in full (rest from reference TRBV28 and TRBJ1-1): DVKVTQSSRYLVKRTGEKVFLECVQDMDHENMFWYRQDPGLGLRLIYFSYDVKMKEKGDIPEGYSVSREKKERFSLILESASTNQTSMYLCASSLPGGNTEAFFGQGTRLTVV.

The rearrangement joins TRBV4-1 to TRBJ1-1, with unresolved D. Germline CDR1 reads MGHRA; CDR2 reads YSYEKL. V was pared by 3 bases and J by 3 bases, with 5 bases between. This CDR3 is 12 amino acids long. The CDR3 is CASSQGYTEAFF. Written as DNA, the CDR3 is TGCGCCAGCAGCCAGGGATACACTGAAGCTTTCTTT.

V gene TRBV4-1 combines with J gene TRBJ2-1; D not resolved. Germline lookup yields CDR1 MGHRA and CDR2 YSYEKL. This CDR3 has 15 amino acids. V was trimmed by 1 base and J by 0 bases, leaving 7 bases between them. DNA of the CDR3: TGCGCCAGCAGCCAAGTCCAAAACTCCTACAATGAGCAGTTCTTC. This codes for CASSQVQNSYNEQFF.

The chain joins TRBV13 to TRBJ2-1; tentative D call: TRBD2 (7 bases). From germline, CDR1 is PRHDT and CDR2 FYEKMQ (reference sequence). With 4 bases removed from V and 8 bases from J, the gap between germline ends came to 21 bases. The length of the CDR3 is 16 residues. The CDR3 DNA sequence: TGTGCCAGCAGCTCTCTTAGGGACGAGGGGGGGCATGAGCAGTTCTTC. Translating gives CASSSLRDEGGHEQFF.

This rearrangement joins TRBV11-2 to TRBJ2-5, with 9 bases aligning to TRBD2. There are 14 residues in the CDR3. J was trimmed by 4 bases and V by 5 bases; bases with no gene match: 5. CDR1 is SGHAT, CDR2 FQNNGV, per germline. The CDR3 here is CASSDGLARETQYF. The CDR3, as DNA: TGTGCCAGCAGCGACGGACTAGCGCGAGAGACCCAGTACTTC.

The chain employs TRBV18 and TRBJ1-2; D perhaps matches TRBD1 (5 bases). V gave up 6 bases and J gave up 1 base, with 12 bases separating them. CDR3 length: 14 residues. Germline V gives CDR1 KGHSH, CDR2 LQKENI. The CDR3 reads CASSPPRVNYGYTF. CDR3 bases: TGTGCCAGCTCCCCTCCCAGGGTTAACTATGGCTACACCTTC.

This chain connects TRBV4-2 to TRBJ1-2; weak D call: TRBD1 (5 bases). The V gene lost 0 bases and the J gene lost 4 bases, with 12 bases spanning the gap. This CDR3 comprises 15 residues. Looked up from germline, CDR1 is LGHNA and CDR2 is YNFKEQ. This CDR3 reads CASSQDRGGGYGYTF. CDR3 nucleotide sequence: TGTGCCAGCAGCCAAGATCGTGGGGGGGGCTATGGCTACACCTTC.

The V call is TRBV19, the J call TRBJ2-7; D may be TRBD1 (5 bases). The V end was cut by 3 bases, the J end by 2 bases, with 14 bases between. This CDR3 region has 15 residues. Germline V gene lookup returns CDR1 LNHDA and CDR2 SQIVND (reference sequence). CDR3 nucleotides: TGTGCCAGTAGTATTGCGGCAGGGCAGACCTACGAGCAGTACTTC. Translating gives CASSIAAGQTYEQYF.

The chain employs TRBV29-1 and TRBJ2-1; the D is unclear. Per germline, CDR1 SQVTM and CDR2 ANQGSEA. With 8 bases removed from V and 4 bases from J, the gap between germline ends came to 9 bases. This CDR3 is 11 amino acids long. The CDR3 here is CSPEVYNEQFF. The DNA for the CDR3 is TGCAGCCCAGAGGTATACAATGAGCAGTTCTTC.